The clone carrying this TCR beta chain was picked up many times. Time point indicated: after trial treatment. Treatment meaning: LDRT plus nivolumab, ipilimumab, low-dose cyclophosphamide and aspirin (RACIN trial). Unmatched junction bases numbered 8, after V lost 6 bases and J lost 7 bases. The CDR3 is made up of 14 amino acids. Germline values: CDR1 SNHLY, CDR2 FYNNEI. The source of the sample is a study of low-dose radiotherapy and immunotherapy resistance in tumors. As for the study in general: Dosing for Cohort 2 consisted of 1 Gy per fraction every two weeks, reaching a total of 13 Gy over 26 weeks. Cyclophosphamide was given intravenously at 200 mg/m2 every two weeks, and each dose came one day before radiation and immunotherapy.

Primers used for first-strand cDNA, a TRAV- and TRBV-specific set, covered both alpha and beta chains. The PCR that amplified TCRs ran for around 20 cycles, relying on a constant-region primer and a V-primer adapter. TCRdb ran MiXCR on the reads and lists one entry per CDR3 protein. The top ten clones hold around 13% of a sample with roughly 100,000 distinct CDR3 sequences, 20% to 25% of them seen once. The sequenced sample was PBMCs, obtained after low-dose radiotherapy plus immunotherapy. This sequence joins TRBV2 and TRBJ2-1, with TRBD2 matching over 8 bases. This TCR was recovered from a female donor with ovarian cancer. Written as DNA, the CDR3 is TGTGCCAGCAGGTCCCGGGGGGGTGAGAATGAGCAGTTCTTC. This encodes CASRSRGGENEQFF.